The clone carrying this TCR beta chain was recorded a few times. These data come from a study of blood T cell repertoires in COVID-19. Study in general: Samples taken during acute and convalescent COVID-19 were collected in the United States, Italy and Spain.

V lost 4 bases to trimming and J lost 2 bases, with 16 bases between them. Per the germline V gene, CDR1 is SGHRS and CDR2 is YFSETQ. The CDR3 covers 16 residues. Authors' data handling: Reference gene primers were amplified, and this amplification served to estimate nucleated cell counts. The table came from immunoSEQ multiplex PCR; TCRdb's copy has only in-frame clones and leaves some out. V and J calls and clone size follow that table, whereas D and trimming were derived from the DNA. The repertoire holds 40,000 to 60,000 clones, with more than 70% as singletons. This sequence originates from a man older than 75 with active COVID-19. Specimen: peripheral blood. This chain uses TRBV5-1 with TRBJ1-3; tentative D call: TRBD1 (6 bases). CDR3: CASSQDPSGAGNTIYF. CDR3 in DNA: TGCGCCAGCAGCCAGGACCCATCAGGGGCTGGAAACACCATATATTTT.